One and the same sample provided the 21 T cell receptor beta chains below, sequenced in a study of blood T cell repertoires in COVID-19. Only in-frame clones appear in the TCRdb table, and some are missing; sequencing was by immunoSEQ multiplex PCR. The table has about 220,000 clones, 80% to 90% seen once. The source material was PBMCs or T cells enriched from blood (not recorded which). Receptors were obtained from a woman in her fifties or sixties who had been exposed to COVID-19.

The chain combines TRBV5-6 with TRBJ1-2, with a weak D call TRBD1 (5 bases). In germline, CDR1 is SGHDT, CDR2 YYEEEE. The V gene lost 2 bases and the J gene lost 8 bases, with 19 bases spanning the gap. This CDR3 has 15 residues. This CDR3 is CASSFRLSGKAGYTF. For the CDR3, the DNA is TGTGCCAGCAGCTTTCGTCTATCAGGGAAGGCCGGCTACACCTTC.

The genes are TRBV2 and TRBJ2-1, with no clear D. The germline V gene has CDR1 SNHLY and CDR2 FYNNEI. This CDR3 is built from 12 residues. Trimming removed 3 bases from V and 7 bases from J, with 7 bases in between. The CDR3 spells CASSDSMNEQFF. The CDR3 nucleotides read TGTGCCAGCAGTGATAGTATGAATGAGCAGTTCTTC.

The V and J genes are TRBV18 and TRBJ1-6; 10 bases are a match to TRBD1. The J segment lost 10 bases and the V segment lost 2 bases, leaving 5 bases of the junction unmatched. Germline CDR1 and CDR2: KGHSH and LQKENI. The CDR3 is 15 amino acids. The CDR3 reads CASSPSGTGASPLHF. In DNA, the CDR3 is TGTGCCAGCTCACCATCCGGGACAGGGGCCTCACCCCTCCACTTT.

This chain joins TRBV5-4 and TRBJ1-2; D gene ambiguous. The V end was cut by 0 bases, the J end by 2 bases, with 8 bases between. The V gene's germline CDR1 is SGHNT and CDR2 YYREEE (reference sequence). The CDR3 loop spans 14 amino acids. The CDR3 here is CASSLGQVNYGYTF. The CDR3 bases are TGTGCCAGCAGCTTGGGGCAGGTGAACTATGGCTACACCTTC.

This clone was recorded a few times. The J gene is TRBJ1-5, the V gene TRBV19, with 8 bases aligning to TRBD1. V was pared by 10 bases and J by 5 bases, with 7 bases of the junction left unmatched. Looked up from germline, CDR1 is LNHDA and CDR2 is SQIVND (reference sequence). CDR3 length: 13 residues. CDR3 DNA sequence: TGTGCCATACGGACAGGGCGATATCAGCCCCAGCATTTT. Amino acids: CAIRTGRYQPQHF.

The chain recombines TRBV5-6 with TRBJ1-5; D is uncertain. V was pared by 0 bases and J by 0 bases, with 7 bases between. This CDR3 has 15 residues. Per germline, CDR1 SGHDT and CDR2 YYEEEE. CDR3 region: CASSLGAYSNQPQHF. The DNA for the CDR3 is TGTGCCAGCAGCTTGGGGGCATATAGCAATCAGCCCCAGCATTTT.

The chain links TRBV5-4 to TRBJ1-1; 9 bases fit TRBD1. V shed 3 bases and J 5 bases; nucleotides not matched to a gene: 8. Germline V CDR1 and CDR2: SGHNT, YYREEE (reference sequence). The CDR3 has 15 amino acids. DNA of the CDR3: TGTGCCAGCAGCTCATGGGGACAGGGATTAACTGAAGCTTTCTTT. This translates into CASSSWGQGLTEAFF.

The CDR3 loop is CASRSGQGSIGELFF. The CDR3 DNA reads as TGTGCCAGCAGATCCGGACAGGGTAGTATCGGGGAGCTGTTTTTT. The chain employs TRBV5-4 and TRBJ2-2, with 8 bases lining up with TRBD1. V was pared by 5 bases and J by 7 bases, with 10 bases of the junction left unmatched. The CDR3 totals 15 residues. The germline V gene has CDR1 SGHNT and CDR2 YYREEE (reference sequence).

This sequence joins TRBV5-4 and TRBJ2-7, with TRBD2 as a possible D gene (6 bases). The CDR3 sequence is 13 residues long. The V gene lost 2 bases and the J gene lost 9 bases, with 15 bases spanning the gap. Per the germline V gene, CDR1 is SGHNT and CDR2 is YYREEE (reference sequence). The CDR3: CASSLPEGEGQYF. CDR3 sequence (DNA): TGTGCCAGCAGCTTACCGGAGGGTGAGGGGCAGTACTTC.

This clone was recorded once. The V and J genes are TRBV6-5 and TRBJ2-7, with D possibly being TRBD1 (5 bases). Trimming shortened V by 5 bases and J by 5 bases, and 16 bases separated the two germline ends. The CDR3 extends over 14 amino acids. CDR1 and CDR2 from the germline V gene are MNHEY and SVGAGI. The CDR3: CASSPPNRNNEQYF. CDR3 sequence (DNA): TGTGCCAGCAGTCCCCCGAACAGGAACAACGAGCAGTACTTC.

CDR3 bases: TGTGCCAGCAGGGGCAGGAGGACCGGGGAGCTGTTTTTT. It is translated as CASRGRRTGELFF. The chain is built from TRBV2 and TRBJ2-2, with D possibly matching TRBD2 (5 bases). The germline V gene encodes CDR1 SNHLY and CDR2 FYNNEI. V lost 6 bases and J lost 5, with 10 bases in between. This CDR3 comprises 13 residues.

V gene TRBV29-1 combines with J gene TRBJ2-3, with a weak D call TRBD2 (5 bases). The CDR3 has 12 residues. Between the trimmed V and J ends, which lost 6 bases and 6 bases, there was a span of 13 bases. In germline, CDR1 is SQVTM, CDR2 ANQGSEA. The CDR3 protein is CSVDGIGDTQYF. Here the CDR3 DNA reads TGCAGCGTGGACGGGATAGGCGATACGCAGTATTTT.

This clone was seen at least ten times. The rearrangement uses TRBV9 and TRBJ1-1; D remains unclear. CDR3 size: 13 residues. Per germline, CDR1 SGDLS and CDR2 YYNGEE. V was trimmed by 4 bases and J by 1 base, leaving 8 bases between them. CDR3 in amino acids: CASSLAPNTEAFF. The CDR3 region has the DNA TGTGCCAGCAGCTTAGCTCCGAACACTGAAGCTTTCTTT. Using reference TRBV9 and TRBJ1-1 for the parts outside the CDR3, the full variable domain is DSGVTQTPKHLITATGQRVTLRCSPRSGDLSVYWYQQSLDQGLQFLIQYYNGEERAKGNILERFSAQQFPDLHSELNLSSLELGDSALYFCASSLAPNTEAFFGQGTRLTVV.

The rearrangement uses TRBV6-5 and TRBJ2-7; 9 bases map to TRBD1. J gave up 3 bases and V 6 bases, and 6 bases lay outside the gene matches. The length of the CDR3 is 14 residues. Per germline, CDR1 MNHEY and CDR2 SVGAGI. In DNA, the CDR3 is TGTGCCAGCAGGGGGGGACAGGGCCACTACGAGCAGTACTTC. Translation: CASRGGQGHYEQYF.

CDR3 nucleotides: TGTGCCTACACCGACACTTCCTACGAGCAGTACTTC. As protein: CAYTDTSYEQYF. The chain has TRBV30 and TRBJ2-7; D call uncertain. In germline, CDR1 is GTSNPN, CDR2 SVGIG (reference sequence). The CDR3 covers 12 residues. The germline V and J ends were trimmed by 7 bases and 1 base, with 11 bases remaining between them.

The chain is built from TRBV7-6 and TRBJ2-7, with TRBD1 identical over 8 bases. With V trimmed by 4 bases and J by 9 bases, 11 bases remained unmatched. The CDR3 is made up of 14 amino acids. In germline, CDR1 is SGHVS, CDR2 FNYEAQ. CDR3 nucleotide sequence: TGTGCCAGCAGCTCCGCGACAGGGGCCCTCTTGCAGTACTTC. Translating it yields CASSSATGALLQYF.

The chain is built from TRBV5-6 and TRBJ1-3; 10 bases are a match to TRBD1. Germline-derived CDR1 and CDR2 are SGHDT and YYEEEE. J was trimmed by 3 bases and V by 5 bases; bases with no gene match: 11. The CDR3 spans 17 residues. The CDR3 region is CASSSTFRDRGGNTIYF. The CDR3 DNA follows: TGTGCCAGCAGTTCCACTTTCCGGGACAGGGGTGGAAACACCATATATTTT.

The chain couples TRBV6-5 to TRBJ1-1, with D possibly being TRBD1 (5 bases). Trimming pared 2 bases from V and 5 bases from J, leaving 12 bases between. CDR1 MNHEY and CDR2 SVGAGI come from the germline V gene. The CDR3 runs 14 residues. CDR3 DNA: TGTGCCAGCAGTTACGAAAAGGGGAGGACTGAAGCTTTCTTT. It encodes CASSYEKGRTEAFF.

The rearrangement links TRBV28 to TRBJ2-5, with 8 bases lining up with TRBD1. V lost 6 bases and J lost 0; bases outside the gene matches: 6. The germline V gene has CDR1 MDHEN and CDR2 SYDVKM. CDR3 length equals 15 residues. Here the CDR3 DNA reads TGTGCCAGCAGCGACAGGGGCGGGTACCAAGAGACCCAGTACTTC. Its protein is CASSDRGGYQETQYF.

The J gene is TRBJ1-2, the V gene TRBV4-3; no clear D. The CDR3 consists of 16 residues. Trimming left V 1 base short and J 4 bases short, with 16 bases between. Germline assignment: CDR1 LGHNA and CDR2 YSLEER. In nucleotides, the CDR3 is TGCGCCAGCAGCCAAGTTGTCGAGGGATCGAGCTATGGCTACACCTTC. This encodes CASSQVVEGSSYGYTF.

J is TRBJ1-5 and V is TRBV10-1; unclear D gene. The CDR3 consists of 13 residues. The germline gives CDR1 WNHNN, CDR2 SYGVQD (reference sequence). Trimming cost V 2 bases and J 4 bases, with 6 bases left between them. CDR3 DNA: TGCGCCAGCAGTGAGACGGGAAATCAGCCCCAGCATTTT. Translating gives CASSETGNQPQHF.